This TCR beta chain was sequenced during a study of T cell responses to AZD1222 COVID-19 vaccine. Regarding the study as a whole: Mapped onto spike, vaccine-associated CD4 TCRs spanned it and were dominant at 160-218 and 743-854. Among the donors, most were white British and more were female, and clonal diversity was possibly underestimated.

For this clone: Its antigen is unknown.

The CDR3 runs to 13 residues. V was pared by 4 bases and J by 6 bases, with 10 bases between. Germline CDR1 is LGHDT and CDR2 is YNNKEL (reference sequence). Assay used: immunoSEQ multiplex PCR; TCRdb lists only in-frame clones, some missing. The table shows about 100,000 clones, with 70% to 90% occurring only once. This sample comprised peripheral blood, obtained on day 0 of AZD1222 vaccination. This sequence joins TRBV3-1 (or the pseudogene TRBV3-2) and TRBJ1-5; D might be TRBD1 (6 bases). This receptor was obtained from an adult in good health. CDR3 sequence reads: CASSPQTGQPQHF. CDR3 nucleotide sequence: TGTGCCAGCAGCCCCCAGACAGGTCAGCCCCAGCATTTT.